This paragraph covers one T cell receptor (beta chain) sequence. The data stem from a study of CD8 T cells in Susac syndrome. Sequencing of TCR beta was undertaken in CD8+ and CD4+ T cells derived from blood. The RNA input was about 0.45 to 1 ug, and it was reverse transcribed with random hexamers. The method of amplification for TCR beta CDR3 was immunoSEQ multiplex PCR, covering 54 Vbeta and 13 Jbeta. One entry per CDR3 protein, called by TCRdb with MiXCR from the immunoSEQ multiplex PCR reads. The sample contains about 180,000 distinct CDR3 sequences, 90% to 95% of which appear only once. Germline V gives CDR1 PRHDT, CDR2 FYEKMQ (reference sequence). The CDR3 has 15 residues. V was cut by 3 bases and J by 10 bases, with 19 bases left in between.

The chain joins TRBV13 to TRBJ2-1, with D unresolved. The clonotype was recovered from a human donor with multiple sclerosis. What was sequenced was CD8+ T cells from PBMCs. CDR3 nucleotide sequence: TGTGCCAGCAGCTTCAGAGCACAAGGGTTCGGGGAGCAGTTCTTC. Its translation: CASSFRAQGFGEQFF.